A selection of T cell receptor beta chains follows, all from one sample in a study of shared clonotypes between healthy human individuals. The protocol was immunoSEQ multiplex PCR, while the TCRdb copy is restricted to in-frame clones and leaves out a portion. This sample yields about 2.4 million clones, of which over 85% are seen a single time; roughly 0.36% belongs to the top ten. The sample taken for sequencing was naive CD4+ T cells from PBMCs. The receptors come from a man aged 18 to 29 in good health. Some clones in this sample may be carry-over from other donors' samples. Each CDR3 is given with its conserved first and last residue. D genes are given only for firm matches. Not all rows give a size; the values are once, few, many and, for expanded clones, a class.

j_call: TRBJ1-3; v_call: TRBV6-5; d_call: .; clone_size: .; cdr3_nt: TGTGCCAGCAGTTACGGGGGGCCAAACTCTGGAAACACCATATATTTT; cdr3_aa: CASSYGGPNSGNTIYF
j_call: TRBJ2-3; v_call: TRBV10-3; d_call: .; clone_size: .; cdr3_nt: TGTGCCATCAGTGAGACGGGTTTCACAGATACGCAGTATTTT; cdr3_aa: CAISETGFTDTQYF
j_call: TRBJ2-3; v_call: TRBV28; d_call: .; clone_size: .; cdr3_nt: TGTGCCAGCAGCTCCGTCAGGGATGTGGGGTATTTT; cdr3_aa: CASSSVRDVGYF
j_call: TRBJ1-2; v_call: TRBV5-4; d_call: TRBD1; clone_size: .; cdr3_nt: TGTGCCAGCAGCTTAAACAGGGGTCATAGCTATGGCTACACCTTC; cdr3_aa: CASSLNRGHSYGYTF
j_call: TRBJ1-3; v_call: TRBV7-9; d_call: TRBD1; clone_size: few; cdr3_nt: TGTGCCAGCAGCCAATCCGGGACAGGTGGAAACACCATATATTTT; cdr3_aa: CASSQSGTGGNTIYF
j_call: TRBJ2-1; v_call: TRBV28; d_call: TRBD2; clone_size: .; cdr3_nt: TGTGCCAGCAGTTCCACACTAGCGGGAGGGCCGTATGAGCAGTTCTTC; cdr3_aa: CASSSTLAGGPYEQFF
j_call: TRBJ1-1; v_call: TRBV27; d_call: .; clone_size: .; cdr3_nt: TGTGCCAGCAGTTTAGGGGGCGAGGGGGTCACTGAAGCTTTCTTT; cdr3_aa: CASSLGGEGVTEAFF
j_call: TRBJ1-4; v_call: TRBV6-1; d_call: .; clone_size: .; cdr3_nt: TGTGCCAGCAGTGCCCAGGCACGGGGGAAGGAAAAACTGTTTTTT; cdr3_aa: CASSAQARGKEKLFF
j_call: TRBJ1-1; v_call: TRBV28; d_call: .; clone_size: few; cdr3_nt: TGTGCCAGCAGTTTAGGAGGGGAGACTGAAGCTTTCTTT; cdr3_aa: CASSLGGETEAFF
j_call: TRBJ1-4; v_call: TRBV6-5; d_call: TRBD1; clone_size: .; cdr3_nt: TGTGCCAGCAGGCCCGGGACAGCAACTAATGAAAAACTGTTTTTT; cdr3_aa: CASRPGTATNEKLFF
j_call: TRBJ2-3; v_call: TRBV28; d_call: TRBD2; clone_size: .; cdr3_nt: TGTGCCAGCAGTTTGCGCCTAGCGGGAGGGATTGAGTCCACAGATACGCAGTATTTT; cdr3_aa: CASSLRLAGGIESTDTQYF
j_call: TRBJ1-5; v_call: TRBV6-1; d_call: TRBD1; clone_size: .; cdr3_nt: TGTGCCAGCAGCGAAAACAGGGGCTACCCGCCCCAGCATTTT; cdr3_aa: CASSENRGYPPQHF
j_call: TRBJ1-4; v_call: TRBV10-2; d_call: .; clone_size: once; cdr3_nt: TGCGCCAGCAGTGATTGGGGAGTAAATGAAAAACTGTTTTTT; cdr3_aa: CASSDWGVNEKLFF
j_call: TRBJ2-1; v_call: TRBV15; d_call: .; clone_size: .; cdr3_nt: TGTGCCACCAGCCCCGGCGGGGCTTTAGGAGAGCAGTTCTTC; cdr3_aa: CATSPGGALGEQFF
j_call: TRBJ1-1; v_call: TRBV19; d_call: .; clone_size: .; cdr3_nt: TGTGCCAGTAGTATCCCGGGACTGCTGCGTGAAGCTTTCTTT; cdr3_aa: CASSIPGLLREAFF
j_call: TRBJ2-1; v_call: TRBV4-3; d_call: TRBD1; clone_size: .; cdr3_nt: TGCGCCAGCAGCCGCCAGGGGGTCACTGAGCAGTTCTTC; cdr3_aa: CASSRQGVTEQFF
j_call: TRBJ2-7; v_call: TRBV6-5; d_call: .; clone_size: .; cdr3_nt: TGTGCCAGCAGTTACTCCGGCGGGGCCTCCTACGAGCAGTACTTC; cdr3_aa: CASSYSGGASYEQYF
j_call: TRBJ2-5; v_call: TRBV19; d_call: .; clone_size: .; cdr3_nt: TGTGCCAGTAGTATGGCGGGCAGACATCAAGAGACCCAGTACTTC; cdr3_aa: CASSMAGRHQETQYF
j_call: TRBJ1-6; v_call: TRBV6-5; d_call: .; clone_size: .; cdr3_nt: TGTGCCAGCAGTTACTCCCCCACTTCACCCCTCCACTTT; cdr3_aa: CASSYSPTSPLHF
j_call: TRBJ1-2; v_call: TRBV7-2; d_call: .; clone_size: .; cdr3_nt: TGTGCCAGCAGCTTAGTCCCCGCTAACTATGGCTACACCTTC; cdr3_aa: CASSLVPANYGYTF
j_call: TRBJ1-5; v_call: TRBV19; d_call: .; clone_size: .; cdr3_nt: TGTGCCAGTAGTATGGGGGGAAATCAGCCCCAGCATTTT; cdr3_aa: CASSMGGNQPQHF
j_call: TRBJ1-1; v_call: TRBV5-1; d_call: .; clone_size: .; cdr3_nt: TGCGCCAGCACACGGACAGCCACGAGAGTGAACACTGAAGCTTTCTTT; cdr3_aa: CASTRTATRVNTEAFF
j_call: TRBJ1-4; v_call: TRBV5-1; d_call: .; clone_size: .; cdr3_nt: TGCGCCAGCAGCTTGGGTGCAGCTCGTAATGAAAAACTGTTTTTT; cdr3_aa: CASSLGAARNEKLFF
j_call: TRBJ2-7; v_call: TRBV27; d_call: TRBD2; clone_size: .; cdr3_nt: TGTGCCAGCAGCGGTACAGCTATCGGGAGGTCTCACGAGCAGTACTTC; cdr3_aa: CASSGTAIGRSHEQYF
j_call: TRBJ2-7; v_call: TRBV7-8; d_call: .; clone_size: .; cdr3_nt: TGTGCCAGCACCAAACACGGGGCCGGGGAGATAGGCGAGCAGTACTTC; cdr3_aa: CASTKHGAGEIGEQYF
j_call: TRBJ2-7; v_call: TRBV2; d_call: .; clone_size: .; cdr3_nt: TGTGCCAGCACCCCTACTCCCTACGAGCAGTACTTC; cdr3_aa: CASTPTPYEQYF
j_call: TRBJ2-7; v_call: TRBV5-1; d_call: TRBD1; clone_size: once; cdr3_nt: TGCGCCAGCAGCGGGGGACAGTTCTACGAGCAGTACTTC; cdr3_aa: CASSGGQFYEQYF
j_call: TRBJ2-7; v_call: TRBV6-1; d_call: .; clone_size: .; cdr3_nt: TGTGCCAGCATAAGACCGAGCTCCTACGAGCAGTACTTC; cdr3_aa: CASIRPSSYEQYF
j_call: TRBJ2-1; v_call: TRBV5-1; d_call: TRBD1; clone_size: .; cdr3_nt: TGCGCCAGCATGAGGGGAGCTGGGACAGGGTGGTTCTTC; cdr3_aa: CASMRGAGTGWFF
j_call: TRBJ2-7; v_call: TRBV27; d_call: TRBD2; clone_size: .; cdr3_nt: TGTGCCAGCAGTTCGAGCGGGAGATTTGAGCAGTACTTC; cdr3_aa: CASSSSGRFEQYF
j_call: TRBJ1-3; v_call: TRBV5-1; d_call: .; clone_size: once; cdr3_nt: TGCGCCAGCAGCTTGGAGGCGGGGATCTCTGGAAACACCATATATTTT; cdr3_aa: CASSLEAGISGNTIYF
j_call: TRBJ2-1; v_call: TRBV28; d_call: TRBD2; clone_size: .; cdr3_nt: TGTGCCAGCACCCCCGGGACTAGCCTTCGGGAGTTCTTC; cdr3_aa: CASTPGTSLREFF
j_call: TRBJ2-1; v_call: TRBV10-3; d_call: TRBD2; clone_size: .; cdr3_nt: TGTGCCATCAGGGCAAATCTAGCGGGAGGTCGGAATGAGCAGTTCTTC; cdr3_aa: CAIRANLAGGRNEQFF
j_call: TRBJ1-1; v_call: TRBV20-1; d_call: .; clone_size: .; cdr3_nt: TGCAGGGGATCAGAGCCCACTGAAGCTTTCTTT; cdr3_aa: CRGSEPTEAFF
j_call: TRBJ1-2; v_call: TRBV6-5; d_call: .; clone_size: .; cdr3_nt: TGTGCCAGCCGACAGTTTTCTAACTATGGCTACACCTTC; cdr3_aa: CASRQFSNYGYTF
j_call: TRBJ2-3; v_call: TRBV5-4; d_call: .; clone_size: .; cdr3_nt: TGTGCCAGCAGCTTTGGACGCAGGGATATGGATACGCAGTATTTT; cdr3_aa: CASSFGRRDMDTQYF
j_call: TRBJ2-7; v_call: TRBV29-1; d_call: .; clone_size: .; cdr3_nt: TGCAGCGTTGAGGCCGACAGTTACGAGCAGTACTTC; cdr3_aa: CSVEADSYEQYF
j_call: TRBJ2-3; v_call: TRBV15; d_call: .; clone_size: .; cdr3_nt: TGTGCCACCAGCTCTTACTACGGGCGGGATGGCACAGATACGCAGTATTTT; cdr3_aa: CATSSYYGRDGTDTQYF
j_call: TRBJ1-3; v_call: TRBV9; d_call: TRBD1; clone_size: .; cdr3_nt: TGTGCCAGCAGCGCCGGGGGACAGCACTCTGGAAACACCATATATTTT; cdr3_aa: CASSAGGQHSGNTIYF
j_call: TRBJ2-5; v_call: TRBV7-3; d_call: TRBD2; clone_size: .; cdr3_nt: TGTGCCAGCAGCTTGGGCCGGACTAGTGGGCAAGAGACCCAGTACTTC; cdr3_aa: CASSLGRTSGQETQYF
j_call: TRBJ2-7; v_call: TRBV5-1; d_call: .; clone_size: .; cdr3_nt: TGCGCCAGCAGCTTGGTATCTGGCAGGGGCAACGAGCAGTACTTC; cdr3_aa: CASSLVSGRGNEQYF
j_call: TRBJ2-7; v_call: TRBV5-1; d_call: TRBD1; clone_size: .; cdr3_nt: TGCGCCAGCAGCGCAACAGGGGGCGGTTTGAGAAACGAGCAGTACTTC; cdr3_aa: CASSATGGGLRNEQYF
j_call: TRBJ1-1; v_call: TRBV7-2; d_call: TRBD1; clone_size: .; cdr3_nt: TGTGCCAGCAGCTTAAGAAGGGGGCCTGAAGCTTTCTTT; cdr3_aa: CASSLRRGPEAFF
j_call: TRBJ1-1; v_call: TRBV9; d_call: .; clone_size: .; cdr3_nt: TGTGCCAGCAGCCCCGCTGCCGCAGTTCCCACTGAAGCTTTCTTT; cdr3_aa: CASSPAAAVPTEAFF
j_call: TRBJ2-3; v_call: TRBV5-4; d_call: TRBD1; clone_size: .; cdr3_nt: TGTGCCAGCAGCTTCTACAGGGGTGCAGATACGCAGTATTTT; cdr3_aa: CASSFYRGADTQYF